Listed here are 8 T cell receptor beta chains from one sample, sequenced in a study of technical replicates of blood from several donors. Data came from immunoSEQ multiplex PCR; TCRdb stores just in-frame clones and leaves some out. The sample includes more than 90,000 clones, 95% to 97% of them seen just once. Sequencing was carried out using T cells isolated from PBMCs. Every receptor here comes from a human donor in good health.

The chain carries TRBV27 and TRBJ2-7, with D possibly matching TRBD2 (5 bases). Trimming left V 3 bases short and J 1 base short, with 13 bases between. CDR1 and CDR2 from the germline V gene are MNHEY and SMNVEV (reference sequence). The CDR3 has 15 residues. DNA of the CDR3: TGTGCCAGCAGTTTCTCGCCTAGCCGTTCCTACGAGCAGTACTTC. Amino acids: CASSFSPSRSYEQYF.

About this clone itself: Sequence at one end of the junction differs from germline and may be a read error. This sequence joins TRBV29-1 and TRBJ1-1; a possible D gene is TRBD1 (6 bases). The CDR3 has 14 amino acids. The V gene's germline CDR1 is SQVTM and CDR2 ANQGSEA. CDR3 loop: CSVGIGGMKTEAFF. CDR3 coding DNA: TGCAGCGTCGGTATAGGGGGTATGAAAACTGAAGCTTTCTTT.

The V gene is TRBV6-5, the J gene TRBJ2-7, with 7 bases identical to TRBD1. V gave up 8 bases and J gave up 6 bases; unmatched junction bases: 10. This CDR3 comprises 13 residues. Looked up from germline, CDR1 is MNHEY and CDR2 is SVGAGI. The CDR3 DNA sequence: TGTGCCAGCTATAATAATCCAGGGGGCGAGCAGTACTTC. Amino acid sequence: CASYNNPGGEQYF.

This chain's CDR3 is CASSKETGEVDTQYF. As DNA, the CDR3 is TGTGCCAGCAGCAAAGAGACAGGAGAAGTAGATACGCAGTATTTT. The chain has TRBV21-1 and TRBJ2-3; the table calls TRBD1, which could not be checked here. TRBV21-1 is tagged as a pseudogene. The CDR3 is 15 amino acids.

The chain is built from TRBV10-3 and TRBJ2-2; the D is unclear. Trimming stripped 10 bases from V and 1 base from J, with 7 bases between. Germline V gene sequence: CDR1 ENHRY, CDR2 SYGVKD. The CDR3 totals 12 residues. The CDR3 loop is CARSVNTGELFF. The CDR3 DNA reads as TGTGCCAGGAGCGTGAACACCGGGGAGCTGTTTTTT.

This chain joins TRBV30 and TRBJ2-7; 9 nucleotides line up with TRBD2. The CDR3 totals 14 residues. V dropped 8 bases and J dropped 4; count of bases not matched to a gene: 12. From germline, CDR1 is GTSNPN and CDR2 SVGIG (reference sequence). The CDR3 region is CAGNPGLALYEQYF. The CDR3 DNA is TGTGCCGGTAATCCGGGACTAGCCCTTTACGAGCAGTACTTC. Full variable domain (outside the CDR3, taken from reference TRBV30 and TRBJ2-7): SQTIHQWPATLVQPVGSPLSLECTVEGTSNPNLYWYRQAAGRGLQLLFYSVGIGQISSEVPQNLSASRPQDRQFILSSKKLLLSDSGFYLCAGNPGLALYEQYFGPGTRLTVT.

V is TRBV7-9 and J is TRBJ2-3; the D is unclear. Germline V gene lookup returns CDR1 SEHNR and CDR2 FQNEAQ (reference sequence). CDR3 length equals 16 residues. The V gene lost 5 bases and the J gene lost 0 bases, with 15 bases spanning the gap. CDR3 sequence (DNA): TGTGCCAGCAGCGCCCGGAGTTATGGTAGCACAGATACGCAGTATTTT. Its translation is CASSARSYGSTDTQYF.

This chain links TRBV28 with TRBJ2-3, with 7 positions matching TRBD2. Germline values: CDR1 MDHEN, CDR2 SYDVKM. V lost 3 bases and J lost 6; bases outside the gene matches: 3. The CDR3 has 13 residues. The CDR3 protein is CASSFPREDTQYF. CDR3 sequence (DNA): TGTGCCAGCAGTTTCCCGCGGGAGGATACGCAGTATTTT.